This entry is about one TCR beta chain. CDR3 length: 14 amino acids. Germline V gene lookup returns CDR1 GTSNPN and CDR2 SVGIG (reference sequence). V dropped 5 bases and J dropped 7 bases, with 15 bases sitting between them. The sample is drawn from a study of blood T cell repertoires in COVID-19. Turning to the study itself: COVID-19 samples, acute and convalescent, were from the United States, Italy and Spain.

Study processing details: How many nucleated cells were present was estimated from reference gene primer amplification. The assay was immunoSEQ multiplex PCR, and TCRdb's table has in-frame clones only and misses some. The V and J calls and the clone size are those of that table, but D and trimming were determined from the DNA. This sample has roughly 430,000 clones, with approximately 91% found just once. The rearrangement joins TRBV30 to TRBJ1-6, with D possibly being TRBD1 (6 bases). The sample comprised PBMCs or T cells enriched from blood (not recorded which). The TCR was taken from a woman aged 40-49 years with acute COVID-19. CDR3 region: CAWAPWGLNSPLHF. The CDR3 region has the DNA TGTGCCTGGGCCCCCTGGGGGCTAAATTCACCCCTCCACTTT.